The clone carrying this TCR beta chain appeared a few times. Germline CDR1 reads SGHRS; CDR2 reads YFSETQ. V lost 5 bases to trimming and J lost 1 base, with 12 bases between them. The CDR3 is made up of 14 amino acids. The sample is drawn from a study of blood T cells in healthy people across ages. With a J-beta primer mix and a sample-barcoded 5' primer, a second PCR ran roughly 6 to 12 cycles. A single record per CDR3 protein comes from TCRdb applying MiXCR to the 5' RACE reads. This sample has 1.5 million to 2 million distinct CDR3 sequences; around half occur once, and the top ten carry less than 2.5%.

The rearrangement joins TRBV5-1 to TRBJ2-5; the D call may be TRBD1 or TRBD2 (5 bases each). This clonotype originated in a middle-aged woman in good health. Sequencing was performed on blood. In DNA, the CDR3 is TGCGCCAGCAGATCCCGGGACCCCCAAGAGACCCAGTACTTC. It is translated as CASRSRDPQETQYF.